This T cell receptor beta chain was captured in a study of blood T cells in healthy people across ages. Whole-study results and caveats: Naive T cell percentage showed a strong correlation with the diversity of TCR beta. Getting older went along with TCR beta diversity per million T cells dropping roughly linearly. Possibly confounding the expanded clonotype changes was the fact that donor CMV status was unknown.

Together with a sample-barcoded 5' primer, a J-beta primer mix was included in a second PCR lasting about 6 to 11 cycles. TCRdb reprocessed the 5' RACE reads with MiXCR, giving one entry per CDR3 protein. The sample holds roughly 800,000 distinct CDR3 sequences; about 55% are singletons and the top ten take about 38%. Remarks on this clonotype: The target antigen is unknown.

The germline CDR1 and CDR2 sequences are DFQATT and SNEGSKA (reference sequence). The CDR3 totals 10 residues. With 6 bases clipped from V and 6 bases from J, the junction kept 2 bases outside the gene matches. The specimen was blood. This TCR was sampled from a man older than 75 in good health. This chain links TRBV20-1 with TRBJ2-7, with 7 bases identical to TRBD1. The chain's CDR3 is CSAGDSEQYF. The DNA of the CDR3 is TGCAGTGCCGGGGACAGCGAGCAGTACTTC.